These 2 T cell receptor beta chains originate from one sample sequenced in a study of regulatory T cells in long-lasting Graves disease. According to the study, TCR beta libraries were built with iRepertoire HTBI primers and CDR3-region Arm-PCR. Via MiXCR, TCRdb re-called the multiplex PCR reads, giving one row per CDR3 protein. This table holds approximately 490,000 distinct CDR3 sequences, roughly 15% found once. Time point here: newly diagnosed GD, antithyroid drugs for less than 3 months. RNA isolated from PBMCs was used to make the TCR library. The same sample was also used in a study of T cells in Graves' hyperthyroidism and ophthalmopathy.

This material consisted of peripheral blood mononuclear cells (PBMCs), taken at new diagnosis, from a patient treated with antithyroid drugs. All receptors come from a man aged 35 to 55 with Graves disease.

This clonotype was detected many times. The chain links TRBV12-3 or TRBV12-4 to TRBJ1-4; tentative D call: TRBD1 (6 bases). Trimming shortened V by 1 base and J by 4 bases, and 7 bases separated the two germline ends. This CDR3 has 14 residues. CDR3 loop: CASSLGTVNEKLFF. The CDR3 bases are TGTGCCAGCAGTTTAGGGACAGTTAATGAAAAACTGTTTTTT.

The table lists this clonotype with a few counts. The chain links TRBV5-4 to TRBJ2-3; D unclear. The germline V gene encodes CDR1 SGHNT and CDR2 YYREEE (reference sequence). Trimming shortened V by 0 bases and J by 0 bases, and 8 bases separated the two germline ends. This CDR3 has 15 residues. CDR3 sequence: CASSLVQASTDTQYF. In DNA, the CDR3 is TGTGCCAGCAGCTTGGTCCAGGCCAGCACAGATACGCAGTATTTT.